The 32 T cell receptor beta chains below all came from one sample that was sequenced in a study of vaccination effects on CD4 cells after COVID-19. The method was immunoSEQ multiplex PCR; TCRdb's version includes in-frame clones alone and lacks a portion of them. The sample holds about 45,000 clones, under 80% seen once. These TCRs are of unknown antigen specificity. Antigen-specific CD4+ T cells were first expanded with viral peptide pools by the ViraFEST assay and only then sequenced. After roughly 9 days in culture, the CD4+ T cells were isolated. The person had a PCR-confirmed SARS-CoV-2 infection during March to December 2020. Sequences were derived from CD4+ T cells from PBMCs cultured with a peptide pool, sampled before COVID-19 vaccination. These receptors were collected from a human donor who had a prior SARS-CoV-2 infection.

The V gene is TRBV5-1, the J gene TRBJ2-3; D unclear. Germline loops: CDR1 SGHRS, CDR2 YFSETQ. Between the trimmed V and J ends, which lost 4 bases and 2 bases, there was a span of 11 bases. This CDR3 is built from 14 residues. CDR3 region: CASSLRKSTDTQYF. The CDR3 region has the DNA TGCGCCAGCAGCCTCCGGAAATCCACAGATACGCAGTATTTT.

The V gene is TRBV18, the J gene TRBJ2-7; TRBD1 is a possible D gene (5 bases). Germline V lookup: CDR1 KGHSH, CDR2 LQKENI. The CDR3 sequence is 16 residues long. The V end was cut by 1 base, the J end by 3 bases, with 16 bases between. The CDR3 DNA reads TGTGCCAGCTCACCACTTCAGGGTTATGACATCTACGAGCAGTACTTC. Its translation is CASSPLQGYDIYEQYF.

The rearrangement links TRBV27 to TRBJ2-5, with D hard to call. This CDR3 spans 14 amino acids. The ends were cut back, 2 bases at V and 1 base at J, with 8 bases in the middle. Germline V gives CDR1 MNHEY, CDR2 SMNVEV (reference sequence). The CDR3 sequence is CASSLKSSQETQYF. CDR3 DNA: TGTGCCAGCAGTTTAAAATCCAGCCAAGAGACCCAGTACTTC.

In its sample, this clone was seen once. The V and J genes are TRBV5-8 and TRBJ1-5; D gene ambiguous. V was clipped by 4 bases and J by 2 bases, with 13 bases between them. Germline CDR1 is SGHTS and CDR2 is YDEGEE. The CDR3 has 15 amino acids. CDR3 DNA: TGTGCCAGCAGCCTGCTGGGTTTTGGCAATCAGCCCCAGCATTTT. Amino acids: CASSLLGFGNQPQHF.

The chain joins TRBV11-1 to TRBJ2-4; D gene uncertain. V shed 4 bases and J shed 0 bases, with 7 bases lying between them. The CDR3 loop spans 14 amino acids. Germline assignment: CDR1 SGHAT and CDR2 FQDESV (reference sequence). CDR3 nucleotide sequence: TGTGCCAGCAGCTCTTTTTTAGCCAAAAACATTCAGTACTTC. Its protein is CASSSFLAKNIQYF.

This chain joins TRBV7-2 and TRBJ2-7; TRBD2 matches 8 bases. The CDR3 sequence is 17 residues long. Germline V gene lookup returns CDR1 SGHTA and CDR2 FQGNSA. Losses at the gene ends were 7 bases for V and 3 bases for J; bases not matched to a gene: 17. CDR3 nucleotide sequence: TGTGCCAGCACCATAAATCGATTTAGCGGGGAAAACTACGAGCAGTACTTC. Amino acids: CASTINRFSGENYEQYF.

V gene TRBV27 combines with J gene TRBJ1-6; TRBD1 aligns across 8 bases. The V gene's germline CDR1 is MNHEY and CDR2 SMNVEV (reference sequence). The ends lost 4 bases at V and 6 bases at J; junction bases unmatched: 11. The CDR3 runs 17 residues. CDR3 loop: CASSSGQGWYSNSPLHF. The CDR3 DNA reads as TGTGCCAGCAGTTCAGGACAGGGCTGGTATAGTAATTCACCCCTCCACTTT.

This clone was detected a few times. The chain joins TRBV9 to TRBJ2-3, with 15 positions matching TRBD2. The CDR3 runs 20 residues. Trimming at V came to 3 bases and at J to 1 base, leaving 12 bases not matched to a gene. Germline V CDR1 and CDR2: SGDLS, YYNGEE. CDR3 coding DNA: TGTGCCAGCAGCGCGAGCGGACTAGCGGGAGGGGAGGGTGGCACAGATACGCAGTATTTT. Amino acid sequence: CASSASGLAGGEGGTDTQYF.

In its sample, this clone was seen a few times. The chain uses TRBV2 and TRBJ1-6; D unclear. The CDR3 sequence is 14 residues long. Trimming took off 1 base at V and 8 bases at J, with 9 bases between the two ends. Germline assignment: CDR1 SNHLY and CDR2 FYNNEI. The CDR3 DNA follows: TGTGCCAGCAGTGAAGTTACGGGAGATTCACCCCTCCACTTT. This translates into CASSEVTGDSPLHF.

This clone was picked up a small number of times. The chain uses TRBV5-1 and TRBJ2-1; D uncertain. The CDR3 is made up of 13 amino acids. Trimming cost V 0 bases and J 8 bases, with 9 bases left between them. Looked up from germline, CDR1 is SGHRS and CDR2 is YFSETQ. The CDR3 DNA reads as TGCGCCAGCAGCTTGGGTTCGGTTGATGAGCAGTTCTTC. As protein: CASSLGSVDEQFF. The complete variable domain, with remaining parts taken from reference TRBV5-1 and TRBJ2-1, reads KAGVTQTPRYLIKTRGQQVTLSCSPISGHRSVSWYQQTPGQGLQFLFEYFSETQRNKGNFPGRFSGRQFSNSRSEMNVSTLELGDSALYLCASSLGSVDEQFFGPGTRLTVL.

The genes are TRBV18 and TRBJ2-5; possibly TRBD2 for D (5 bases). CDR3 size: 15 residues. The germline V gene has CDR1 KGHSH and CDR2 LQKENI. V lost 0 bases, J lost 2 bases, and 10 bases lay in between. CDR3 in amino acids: CASSPPAGLQETQYF. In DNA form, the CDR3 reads TGTGCCAGCTCACCACCGGCGGGCCTACAAGAGACCCAGTACTTC.

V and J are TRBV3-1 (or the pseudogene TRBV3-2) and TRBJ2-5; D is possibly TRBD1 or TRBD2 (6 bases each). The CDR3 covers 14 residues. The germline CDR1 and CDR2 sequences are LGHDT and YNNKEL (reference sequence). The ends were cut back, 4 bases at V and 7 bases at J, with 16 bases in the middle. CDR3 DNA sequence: TGTGCCAGCAGCCGACACAGGGAAGCGGGGACCCAGTACTTC. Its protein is CASSRHREAGTQYF.

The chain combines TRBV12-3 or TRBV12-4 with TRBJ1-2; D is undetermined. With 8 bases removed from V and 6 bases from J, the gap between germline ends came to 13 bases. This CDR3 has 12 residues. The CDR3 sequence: CASSGERDGYTF. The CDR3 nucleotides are TGTGCCAGCTCGGGAGAAAGGGATGGCTACACCTTC.

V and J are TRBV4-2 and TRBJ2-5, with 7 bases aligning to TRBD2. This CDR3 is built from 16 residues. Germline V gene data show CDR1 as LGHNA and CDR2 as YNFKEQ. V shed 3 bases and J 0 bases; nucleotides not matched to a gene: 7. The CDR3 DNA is TGTGCCAGCAGCCATGTAATAGCGGGTAACCAAGAGACCCAGTACTTC. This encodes CASSHVIAGNQETQYF.

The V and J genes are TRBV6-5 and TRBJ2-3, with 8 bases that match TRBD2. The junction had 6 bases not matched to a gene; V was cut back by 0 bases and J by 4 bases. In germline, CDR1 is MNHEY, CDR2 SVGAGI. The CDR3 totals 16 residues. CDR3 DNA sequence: TGTGCCAGCAGTTACTCTCCTAGCGGGTTGGCAGATACGCAGTATTTT. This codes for CASSYSPSGLADTQYF.

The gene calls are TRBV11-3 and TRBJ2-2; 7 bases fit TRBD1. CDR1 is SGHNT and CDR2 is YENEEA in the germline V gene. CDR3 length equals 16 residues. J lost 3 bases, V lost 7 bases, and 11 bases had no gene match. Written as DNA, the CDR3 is TGTGCCAGCACCCCACCCGACAGGGTTGACACCGGGGAGCTGTTTTTT. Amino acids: CASTPPDRVDTGELFF.

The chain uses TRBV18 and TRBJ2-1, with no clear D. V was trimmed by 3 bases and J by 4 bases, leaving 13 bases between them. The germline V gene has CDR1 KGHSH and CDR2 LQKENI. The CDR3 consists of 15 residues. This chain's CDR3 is CASSPGASAYNEQFF. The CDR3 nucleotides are TGTGCCAGCTCACCCGGCGCGTCAGCTTACAATGAGCAGTTCTTC.

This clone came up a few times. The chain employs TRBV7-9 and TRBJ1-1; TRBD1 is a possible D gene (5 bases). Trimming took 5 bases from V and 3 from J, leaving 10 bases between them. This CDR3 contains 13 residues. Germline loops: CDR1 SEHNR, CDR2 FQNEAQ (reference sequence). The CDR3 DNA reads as TGTGCCAGCAGCGTACAGGAAGACACTGAAGCTTTCTTT. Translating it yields CASSVQEDTEAFF.

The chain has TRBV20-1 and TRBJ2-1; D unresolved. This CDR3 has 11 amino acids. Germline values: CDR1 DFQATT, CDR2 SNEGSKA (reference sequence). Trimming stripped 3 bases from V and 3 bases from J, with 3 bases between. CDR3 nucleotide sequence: TGCAGTGCTAGTTTCTACAATGAGCAGTTCTTC. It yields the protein CSASFYNEQFF.

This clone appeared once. CDR3 amino acids: CASSLAAANEQFF. The CDR3 region has the DNA TGTGCCAGCAGCTTAGCGGCTGCTAATGAGCAGTTCTTC. This chain links TRBV5-5 with TRBJ2-1; D is possibly TRBD2 (5 bases). Germline CDR1 and CDR2: SGHKS and YYEKEE (reference sequence). Between the trimmed V and J ends, which lost 2 bases and 7 bases, there was a span of 10 bases. This CDR3 is built from 13 residues.

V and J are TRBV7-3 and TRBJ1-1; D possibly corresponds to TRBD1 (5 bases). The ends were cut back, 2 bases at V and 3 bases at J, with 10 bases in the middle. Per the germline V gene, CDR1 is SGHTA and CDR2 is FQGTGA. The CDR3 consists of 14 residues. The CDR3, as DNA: TGTGCCAGCAGCTTACTGGGACGGGACACTGAAGCTTTCTTT. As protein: CASSLLGRDTEAFF.

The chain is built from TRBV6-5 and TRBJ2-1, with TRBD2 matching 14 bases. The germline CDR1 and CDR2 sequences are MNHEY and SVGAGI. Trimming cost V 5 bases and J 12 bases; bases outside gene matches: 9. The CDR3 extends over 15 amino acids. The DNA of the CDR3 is TGTGCCAGCAGTCGACCGGGACTAGCGGGGGAAGGGCAGTTCTTC. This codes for CASSRPGLAGEGQFF.

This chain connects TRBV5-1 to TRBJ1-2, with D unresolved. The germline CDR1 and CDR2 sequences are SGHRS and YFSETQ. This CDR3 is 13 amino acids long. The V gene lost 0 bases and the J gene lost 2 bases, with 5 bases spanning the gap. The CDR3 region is CASSLGTNYGYTF. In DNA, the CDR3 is TGCGCCAGCAGCTTGGGTACGAACTATGGCTACACCTTC.

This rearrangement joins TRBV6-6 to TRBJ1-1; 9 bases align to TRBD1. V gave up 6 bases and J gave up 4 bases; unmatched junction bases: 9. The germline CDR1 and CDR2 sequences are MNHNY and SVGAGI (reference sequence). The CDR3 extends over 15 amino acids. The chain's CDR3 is CASRKSGTGFTEAFF. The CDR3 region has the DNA TGTGCCAGCAGAAAATCCGGGACAGGGTTCACTGAAGCTTTCTTT.

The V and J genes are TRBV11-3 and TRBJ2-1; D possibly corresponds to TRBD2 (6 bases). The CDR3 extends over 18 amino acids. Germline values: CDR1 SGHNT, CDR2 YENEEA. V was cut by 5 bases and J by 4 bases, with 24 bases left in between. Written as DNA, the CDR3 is TGTGCCAGCAGCCAACGAGCCGGGGCGGGAAGGGCGTACAATGAGCAGTTCTTC. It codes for CASSQRAGAGRAYNEQFF.

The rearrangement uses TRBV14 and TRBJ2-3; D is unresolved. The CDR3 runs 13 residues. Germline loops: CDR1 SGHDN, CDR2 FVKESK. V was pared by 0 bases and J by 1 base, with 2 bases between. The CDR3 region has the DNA TGTGCCAGCAGCCAAGAGGGCACAGATACGCAGTATTTT. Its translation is CASSQEGTDTQYF.

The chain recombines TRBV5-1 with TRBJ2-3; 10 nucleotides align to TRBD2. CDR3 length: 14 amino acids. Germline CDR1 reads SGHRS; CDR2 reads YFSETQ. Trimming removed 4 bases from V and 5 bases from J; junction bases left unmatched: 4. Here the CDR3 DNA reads TGCGCCAGCAGCCTTGGGACTAGCGTAGATACGCAGTATTTT. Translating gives CASSLGTSVDTQYF. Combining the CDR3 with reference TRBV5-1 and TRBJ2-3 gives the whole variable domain KAGVTQTPRYLIKTRGQQVTLSCSPISGHRSVSWYQQTPGQGLQFLFEYFSETQRNKGNFPGRFSGRQFSNSRSEMNVSTLELGDSALYLCASSLGTSVDTQYFGPGTRLTVL.

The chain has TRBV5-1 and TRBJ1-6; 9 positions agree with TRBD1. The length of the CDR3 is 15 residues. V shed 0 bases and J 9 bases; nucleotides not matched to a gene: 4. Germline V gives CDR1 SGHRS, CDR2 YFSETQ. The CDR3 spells CASSLGDRDTSPLHF. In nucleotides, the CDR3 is TGCGCCAGCAGCTTGGGGGACAGGGATACTTCACCCCTCCACTTT.

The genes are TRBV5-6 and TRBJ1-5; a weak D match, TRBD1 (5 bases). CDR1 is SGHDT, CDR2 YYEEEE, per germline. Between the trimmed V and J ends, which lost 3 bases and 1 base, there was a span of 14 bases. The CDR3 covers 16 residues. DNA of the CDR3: TGTGCCAGCAGCTCACCGGAACGGGGGAGCAATCAGCCCCAGCATTTT. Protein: CASSSPERGSNQPQHF.

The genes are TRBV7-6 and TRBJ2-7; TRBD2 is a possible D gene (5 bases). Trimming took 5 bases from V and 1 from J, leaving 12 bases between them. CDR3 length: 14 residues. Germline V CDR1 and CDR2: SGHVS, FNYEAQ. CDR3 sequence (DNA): TGTGCCAGCAGCCGCGCGGAGGCGTCCTACGAGCAGTACTTC. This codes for CASSRAEASYEQYF.

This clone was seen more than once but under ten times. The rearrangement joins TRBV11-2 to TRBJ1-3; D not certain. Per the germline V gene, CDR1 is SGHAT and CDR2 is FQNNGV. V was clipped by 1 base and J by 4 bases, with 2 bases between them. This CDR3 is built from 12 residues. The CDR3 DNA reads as TGTGCCAGCAGCTTAGTAGGAAACACCATATATTTT. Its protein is CASSLVGNTIYF. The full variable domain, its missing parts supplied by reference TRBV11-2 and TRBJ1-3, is EAGVAQSPRYKIIEKRQSVAFWCNPISGHATLYWYQQILGQGPKLLIQFQNNGVVDDSQLPKDRFSAERLKGVDSTLKIQPAKLEDSAVYLCASSLVGNTIYFGEGSWLTVV.

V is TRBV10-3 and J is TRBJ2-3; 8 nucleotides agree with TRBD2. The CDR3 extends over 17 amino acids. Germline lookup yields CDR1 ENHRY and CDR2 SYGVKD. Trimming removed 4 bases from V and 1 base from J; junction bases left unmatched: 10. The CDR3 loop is CAISVRASSGGTDTQYF. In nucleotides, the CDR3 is TGTGCCATCAGTGTGAGGGCGAGTAGCGGGGGCACAGATACGCAGTATTTT.